This T cell receptor (beta chain) was sequenced in a study of siplizumab effects on memory and regulatory T cells. Study-wide results and limits: Alloreactive sequences from unstimulated CD4+ memory cells fell significantly with siplizumab. No functional test confirmed suppression by proliferating siplizumab-culture Tregs. Naive T cell populations appeared to exhibit greater diversity than memory cells and appeared to be major alloresponse contributors. Most alloreactive clones went unmapped to unstimulated subsets; only a minor fraction mapped.

Comment on this clone: Its matching antigen is unknown.

Data came from immunoSEQ multiplex PCR; TCRdb stores just in-frame clones and leaves some out. The sample has about 72,000 clones; about 90% are singletons. V lost 3 bases, J lost 11 bases, and 20 bases lay in between. Germline V gene data show CDR1 as SGHDT and CDR2 as YYEEEE. This CDR3 comprises 14 residues. The receptor comes from a human donor in good health. The sample was CD8+ T cells sorted from blood. The chain employs TRBV5-6 and TRBJ1-1; possible D gene TRBD1, 6 bases. The CDR3 coding sequence is TGTGCCAGCAGCTCGTTACAGGGCCCCGCGGATGCTTTCTTT. Translated, it gives CASSSLQGPADAFF.